These 4 T cell receptor beta chains were sequenced from one sample in a study of T cells in localized non-small cell lung cancer. The protocol was immunoSEQ multiplex PCR, while the TCRdb copy is restricted to in-frame clones and leaves out a portion. The sample lists 25,000 to 30,000 clones; around 93% were seen once. The sample consisted of peripheral blood mononuclear cells, taken before any cancer treatment. These TCRs come from a woman aged 40 to 75 with stage III lung adenocarcinoma.

The chain couples TRBV4-1 to TRBJ2-1; D is uncertain. Germline V gene sequence: CDR1 MGHRA, CDR2 YSYEKL. The CDR3 totals 14 residues. V shed 0 bases and J shed 4 bases, with 7 bases lying between them. CDR3 bases: TGCGCCAGCAGCCAAGATCTGTTGTACAATGAGCAGTTCTTC. Translation: CASSQDLLYNEQFF.

This clone was detected only once. V and J are TRBV13 and TRBJ2-1, with TRBD2 as a possible D gene (6 bases). With 3 bases removed from V and 4 bases from J, the gap between germline ends came to 10 bases. CDR1 is PRHDT and CDR2 is FYEKMQ in the germline V gene (reference sequence). The CDR3 sequence is 14 residues long. The CDR3 region is CASSFFGGYNEQFF. CDR3 nucleotide sequence: TGTGCCAGCAGCTTCTTTGGGGGGTACAATGAGCAGTTCTTC.

The chain couples TRBV6-5 to TRBJ2-3; D ambiguous. This CDR3 contains 13 residues. The germline V and J ends were trimmed by 5 bases and 7 bases, with 13 bases remaining between them. The germline gives CDR1 MNHEY, CDR2 SVGAGI. The chain's CDR3 is CASSSPGRNTQYF. Written as DNA, the CDR3 is TGTGCCAGCAGTAGCCCCGGCCGGAATACGCAGTATTTT.

This chain links TRBV1 with TRBJ2-5; the table gives TRBD2 as D, unverified against the DNA. TRBV1 is termed a pseudogene. The CDR3 sequence is 15 residues long. CDR3 coding DNA: TGCACCAGCAGCCAAAAGTCGGGAGGATCGGAGACCCAGTACTTC. Translating it yields CTSSQKSGGSETQYF.